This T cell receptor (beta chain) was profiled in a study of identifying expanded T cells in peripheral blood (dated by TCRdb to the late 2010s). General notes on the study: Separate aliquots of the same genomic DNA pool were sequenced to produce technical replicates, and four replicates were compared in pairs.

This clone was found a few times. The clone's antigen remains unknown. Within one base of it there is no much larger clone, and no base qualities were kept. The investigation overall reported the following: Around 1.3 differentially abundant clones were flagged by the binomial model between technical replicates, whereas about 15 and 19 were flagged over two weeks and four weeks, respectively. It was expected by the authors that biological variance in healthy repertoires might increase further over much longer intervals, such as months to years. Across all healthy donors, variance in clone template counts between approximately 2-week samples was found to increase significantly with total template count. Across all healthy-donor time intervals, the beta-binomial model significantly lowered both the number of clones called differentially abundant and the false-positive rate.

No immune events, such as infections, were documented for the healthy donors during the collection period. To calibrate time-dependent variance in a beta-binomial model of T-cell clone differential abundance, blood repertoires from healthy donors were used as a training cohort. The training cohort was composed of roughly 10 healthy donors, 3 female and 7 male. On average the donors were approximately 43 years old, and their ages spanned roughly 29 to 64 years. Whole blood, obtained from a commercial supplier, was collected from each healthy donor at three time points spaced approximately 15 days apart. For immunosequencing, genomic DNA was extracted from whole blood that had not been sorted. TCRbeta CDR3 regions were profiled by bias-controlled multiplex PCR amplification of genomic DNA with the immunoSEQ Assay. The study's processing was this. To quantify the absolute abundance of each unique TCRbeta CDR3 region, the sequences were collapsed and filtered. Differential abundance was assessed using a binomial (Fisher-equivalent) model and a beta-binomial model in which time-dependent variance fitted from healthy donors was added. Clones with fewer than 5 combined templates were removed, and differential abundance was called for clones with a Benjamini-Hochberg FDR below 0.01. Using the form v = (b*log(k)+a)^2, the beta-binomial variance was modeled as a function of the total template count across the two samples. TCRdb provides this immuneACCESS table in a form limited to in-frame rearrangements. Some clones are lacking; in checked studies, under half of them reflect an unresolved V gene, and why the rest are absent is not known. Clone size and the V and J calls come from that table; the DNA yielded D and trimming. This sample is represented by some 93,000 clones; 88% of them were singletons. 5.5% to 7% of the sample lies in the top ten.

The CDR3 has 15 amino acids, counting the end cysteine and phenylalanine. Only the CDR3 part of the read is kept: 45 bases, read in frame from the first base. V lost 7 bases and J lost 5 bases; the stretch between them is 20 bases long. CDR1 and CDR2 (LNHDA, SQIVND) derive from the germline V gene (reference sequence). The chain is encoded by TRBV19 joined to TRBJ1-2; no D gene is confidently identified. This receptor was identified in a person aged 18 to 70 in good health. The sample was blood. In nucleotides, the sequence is TGTGCCAGTACCCTAAATTACCGGGCCCTGTATGGCTACACCTTC. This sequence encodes CASTLNYRALYGYTF.